This TCR beta chain appears in the sequencing data of a study of blood T cells in healthy people across ages (dated by TCRdb to the mid-2010s). Concerning the study at large: Template switching captured roughly one uniquely barcoded TCR beta cDNA molecule per two T cells in model experiments. Age-related changes in TCR beta repertoire diversity were measured in the study by deep sequencing normalized with unique cDNA molecular identifiers. The donors were divided into four age groups: young (average around 15 years), middle-aged (roughly 40), aged (approximately 64) and long-lived (about 84). To avoid experimental bias, donors of different ages were spread randomly across the sequencing lanes. Two additional independent replicas of 1 million unique cDNA reads from the same blood draw were analyzed for two donors (one aged 18 to 30 and one aged 80 or older).

The library relied on 5' RACE. The sequencer was an Illumina HiSeq 2500. A second about 6 to 11 cycle PCR used a sample-barcoded 5' primer and a J-beta primer mix. A template-switch 5' adaptor carrying 12 random nucleotides introduced a unique molecular identifier onto each TCR beta cDNA molecule. Each sample yielded at least 3 million CDR3-containing paired-end reads. The Mint cDNA synthesis kit, primed by a TRBC-specific oligonucleotide, was used to synthesize first-strand cDNA from all RNA. After uracil-DNA glycosylase treatment, a first 18-cycle PCR used universal primers M1SS and BC2_uni_R on all cDNA. Processing in the source paper ran as follows. For normalization, 1 million high-quality reads were randomly selected from each sample, with every read carrying a distinct molecular identifier. Instead of being binned into consensus sequences, reads with shared molecular identifiers were discarded. MiTCR, run with a Q25 quality threshold and the strictest error-elimination algorithm, handled CDR3 identification, clonotype clustering and error correction. A nonparametric unseen species model with Euler transformation was used to estimate a lower bound on total TCR beta diversity. Using fastp at Q25 and MiXCR, TCRdb reprocessed the public reads and kept productive beta chains. Each entry is one CDR3 protein sequence, shown with its most common DNA and genes. Clone size and V and J calls follow TCRdb, not the original study. The sample table holds approximately 810,000 distinct CDR3 sequences, of which under 30% were seen once. 15% to 20% of the sample rests with the top ten.

A word on this clonotype: What antigen it recognizes has not been identified. Per-base qualities were not stored, and no clone one base away is much larger.

CDR1 is given as LGHDT and CDR2 as YNNKEL, both from the germline V gene (reference sequence). The CDR3 runs 17 amino acids, cysteine and phenylalanine included. The DNA shown is the 51-base CDR3, in frame from base 1. V and J lose 1 base and 6 bases, and a span of 18 bases separates them. Systemically healthy Caucasian individuals from Russia, approximately 39 in total and aged about 6 to 95 years, were included as donors. About 9.8 milliliters of peripheral blood were drawn from each donor into EDTA-treated Vacutainer tubes. Ficoll-Paque density-gradient centrifugation was used to isolate PBMCs, with at least 6.5 million per sample. Total RNA was extracted from PBMCs with Trizol reagent, with at least 5.5 micrograms obtained per sample. For every donor, an aliquot of PBMCs went through flow cytometry to measure the percentages of naive CD45RAhigh/CD27high T cells. Findings and caveats that apply to the study as a whole: As age increased, observed TCR beta diversity per million T cells dropped in a roughly linear way, and a significant reduction was already evident by age 40. The percentage of naive T cells measured by flow cytometry correlated strongly with observed TCR beta diversity. Because profiling used bulk unsorted PBMCs, naive and antigen-experienced compartments could not be compared conclusively. Compared with the aged group, more naive CD4+ T cells, fewer expanded clones and increased TCR diversity were shown by the long-lived group, suggesting age selection. Donor CMV infection status was unknown, potentially confounding age-related changes in expanded clonotypes. Total diversity estimates from one million sequenced T cells were considered lower bounds and underestimates.

This clonotype originated in a woman older than 75 in good health. The chain joins TRBV3-1 to TRBJ2-2; no confident D gene assignment can be made. The sequencing sample was made of blood. The CDR3 corresponds to CASSQVSSLPIAGELFF. The DNA is TGTGCCAGCAGCCAAGTGAGTAGCTTACCGATAGCCGGGGAGCTGTTTTTT.